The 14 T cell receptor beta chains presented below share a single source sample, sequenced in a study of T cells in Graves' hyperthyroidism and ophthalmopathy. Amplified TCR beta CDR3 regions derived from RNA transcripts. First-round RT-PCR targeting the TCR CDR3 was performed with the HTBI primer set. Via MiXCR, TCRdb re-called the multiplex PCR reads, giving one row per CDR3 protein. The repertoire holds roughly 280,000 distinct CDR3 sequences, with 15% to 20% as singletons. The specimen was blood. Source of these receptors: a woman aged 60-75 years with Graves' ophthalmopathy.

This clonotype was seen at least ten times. The CDR3 loop reads CASSPRRGESNEQFF. CDR3 DNA sequence: TGTGCCAGCTCACCACGAAGGGGCGAGTCCAATGAGCAGTTCTTC. V usage is TRBV18 and J usage is TRBJ2-1; perhaps TRBD1 as D (5 bases). V lost 1 base to trimming and J lost 6 bases, with 13 bases between them. CDR3 length: 15 residues. The germline V gene encodes CDR1 KGHSH and CDR2 LQKENI.

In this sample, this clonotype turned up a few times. The CDR3 region has the DNA TGTGCCAGCAGTCGGACGCCTGGCTCTGGAAACACCATATATTTT. This translates into CASSRTPGSGNTIYF. The chain recombines TRBV9 with TRBJ1-3; the D is unclear. Germline lookup yields CDR1 SGDLS and CDR2 YYNGEE. This CDR3 is 15 amino acids long. The germline V and J ends were trimmed by 5 bases and 0 bases, with 12 bases remaining between them. Based on the CDR3 plus reference TRBV9 and TRBJ1-3, the full variable domain is DSGVTQTPKHLITATGQRVTLRCSPRSGDLSVYWYQQSLDQGLQFLIQYYNGEERAKGNILERFSAQQFPDLHSELNLSSLELGDSALYFCASSRTPGSGNTIYFGEGSWLTVV.

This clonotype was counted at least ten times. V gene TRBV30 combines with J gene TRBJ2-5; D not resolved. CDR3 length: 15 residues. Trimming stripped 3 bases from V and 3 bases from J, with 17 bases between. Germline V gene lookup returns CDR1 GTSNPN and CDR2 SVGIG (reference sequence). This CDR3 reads CAWRGSLGKEETQYF. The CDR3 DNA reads TGTGCCTGGAGGGGGTCGTTGGGGAAGGAAGAGACCCAGTACTTC. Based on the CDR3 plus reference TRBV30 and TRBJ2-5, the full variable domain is SQTIHQWPATLVQPVGSPLSLECTVEGTSNPNLYWYRQAAGRGLQLLFYSVGIGQISSEVPQNLSASRPQDRQFILSSKKLLLSDSGFYLCAWRGSLGKEETQYFGPGTRLLVL.

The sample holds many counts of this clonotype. The CDR3 here is CASSERTGLSGANVLTF. CDR3 in DNA: TGTGCCAGCAGTGAGAGGACAGGTCTCTCTGGGGCCAACGTCCTGACTTTC. The J gene is TRBJ2-6, the V gene TRBV6-1, with TRBD1 matching over 7 bases. This CDR3 has 17 amino acids. Germline CDR1 MNHNS, CDR2 SASEGT. J lost 0 bases, V lost 3 bases, and 5 bases had no gene match.

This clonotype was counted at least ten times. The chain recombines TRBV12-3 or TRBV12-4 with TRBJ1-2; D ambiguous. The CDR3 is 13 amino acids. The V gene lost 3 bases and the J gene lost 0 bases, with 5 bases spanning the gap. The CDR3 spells CASSFLSNYGYTF. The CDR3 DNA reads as TGTGCCAGCAGTTTTCTCTCTAACTATGGCTACACCTTC.

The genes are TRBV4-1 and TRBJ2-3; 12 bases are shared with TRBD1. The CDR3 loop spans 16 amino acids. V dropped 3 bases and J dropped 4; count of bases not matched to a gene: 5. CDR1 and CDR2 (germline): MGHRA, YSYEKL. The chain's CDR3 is CASSQRDRGPADTQYF. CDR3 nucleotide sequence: TGCGCCAGCAGCCAGAGGGACAGGGGGCCCGCAGATACGCAGTATTTT.

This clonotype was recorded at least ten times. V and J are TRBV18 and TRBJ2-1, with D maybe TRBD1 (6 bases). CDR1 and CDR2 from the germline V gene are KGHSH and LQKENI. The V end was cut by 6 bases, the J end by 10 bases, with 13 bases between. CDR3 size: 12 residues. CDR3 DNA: TGTGCCAGCTCCCCCGACAGGCTCGAGCAGTTCTTC. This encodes CASSPDRLEQFF.

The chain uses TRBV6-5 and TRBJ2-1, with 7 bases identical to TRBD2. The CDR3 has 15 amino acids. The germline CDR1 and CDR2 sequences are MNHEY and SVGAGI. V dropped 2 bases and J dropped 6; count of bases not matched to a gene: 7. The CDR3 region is CASSYPGGGSNEQFF. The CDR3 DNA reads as TGTGCCAGCAGTTACCCGGGGGGTGGCTCCAATGAGCAGTTCTTC.

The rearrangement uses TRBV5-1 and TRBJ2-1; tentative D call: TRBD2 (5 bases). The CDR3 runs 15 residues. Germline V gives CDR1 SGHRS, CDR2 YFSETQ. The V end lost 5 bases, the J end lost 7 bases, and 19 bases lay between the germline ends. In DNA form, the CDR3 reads TGCGCCAGCAGTCCGCCGAGGGTGGGCATGAATGAGCAGTTCTTC. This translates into CASSPPRVGMNEQFF.

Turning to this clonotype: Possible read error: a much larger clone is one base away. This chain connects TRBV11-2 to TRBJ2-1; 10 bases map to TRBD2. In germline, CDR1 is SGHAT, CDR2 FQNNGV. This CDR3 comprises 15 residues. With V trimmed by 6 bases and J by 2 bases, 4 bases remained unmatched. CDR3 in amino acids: CASSEGLAPYNEQFF. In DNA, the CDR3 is TGTGCCAGCAGTGAGGGACTAGCGCCCTACAATGAGCAGTTCTTC.

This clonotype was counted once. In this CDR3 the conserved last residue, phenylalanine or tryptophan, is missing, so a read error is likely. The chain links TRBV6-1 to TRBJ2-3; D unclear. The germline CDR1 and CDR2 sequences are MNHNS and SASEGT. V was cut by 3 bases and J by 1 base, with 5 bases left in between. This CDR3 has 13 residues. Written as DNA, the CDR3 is TGTGCCAGCAGTGAGTGGGGCACAGATACGCAGTATCTT. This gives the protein CASSEWGTDTQYL.

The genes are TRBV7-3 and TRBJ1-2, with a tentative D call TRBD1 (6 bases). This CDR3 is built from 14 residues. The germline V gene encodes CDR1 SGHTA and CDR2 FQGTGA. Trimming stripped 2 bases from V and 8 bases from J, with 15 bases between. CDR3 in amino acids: CASSLDRSYGGYTF. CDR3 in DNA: TGTGCCAGCAGCTTAGACAGGTCCTATGGAGGCTACACCTTC.

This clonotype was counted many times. CDR3 in DNA: TGTGCCAGCTCCCTCTCGGACAGGGCCTTCGGTGGCTACACCTTC. Amino acids: CASSLSDRAFGGYTF. The chain combines TRBV18 with TRBJ1-2; 8 nucleotides line up with TRBD1. Germline assignment: CDR1 KGHSH and CDR2 LQKENI. Trimming removed 6 bases from V and 7 bases from J; junction bases left unmatched: 13. The CDR3 totals 15 residues.

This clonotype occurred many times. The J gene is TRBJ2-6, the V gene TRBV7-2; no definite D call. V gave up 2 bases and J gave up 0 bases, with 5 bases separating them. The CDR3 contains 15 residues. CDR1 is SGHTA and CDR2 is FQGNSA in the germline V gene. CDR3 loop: CASSLIVSGANVLTF. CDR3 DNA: TGTGCCAGCAGCTTAATAGTCTCTGGGGCCAACGTCCTGACTTTC.